These 15 T cell receptor beta chains originate from one sample sequenced in a study of PD-1 blockade in classical Hodgkin lymphoma. Each patient experienced a relapse that followed autologous stem cell transplantation, and brentuximab vedotin exposure varied. Sequencing used immunoSEQ multiplex PCR; TCRdb keeps in-frame clones, though not all of them. The table lists 20,000 to 25,000 clones, roughly 72% of them singletons. The source was peripheral blood mononuclear cells (PBMCs), collected at baseline. The receptors come from a human donor with classical Hodgkin lymphoma.

This clone was counted only a few times. The chain has TRBV7-3 and TRBJ2-1, with 11 bases that match TRBD2. The CDR3 is 15 residues long. Germline V gene lookup returns CDR1 SGHTA and CDR2 FQGTGA. The ends lost 5 bases at V and 3 bases at J; junction bases unmatched: 3. The CDR3 region is CASSQGLADYNEQFF. The DNA of the CDR3 is TGTGCCAGCAGCCAGGGACTAGCGGACTACAATGAGCAGTTCTTC.

In this sample, this clone is medium-sized (0.01 to 0.1%). The chain carries TRBV19 and TRBJ2-7; TRBD1 matches at 8 bases. There are 17 residues in the CDR3. The trim removed 3 bases at V and 2 bases at J, leaving 12 bases unmatched. Germline CDR1 LNHDA, CDR2 SQIVND (reference sequence). CDR3 region: CASSILPGQGEAYEQYF. The CDR3 nucleotides are TGTGCCAGTAGTATTCTACCTGGACAGGGTGAAGCCTACGAGCAGTACTTC.

This chain links TRBV19 with TRBJ2-4; D is perhaps TRBD2 (6 bases). Per germline, CDR1 LNHDA and CDR2 SQIVND (reference sequence). V was trimmed by 5 bases and J by 0 bases, leaving 17 bases between them. This CDR3 has 17 amino acids. The CDR3 DNA is TGTGCCAGTAGTTCGATCGACCGCGGGACAGCCAAAAACATTCAGTACTTC. Its translation: CASSSIDRGTAKNIQYF.

This clone has just one count. The V gene is TRBV5-6, the J gene TRBJ2-1; 8 positions match TRBD2. There are 15 residues in the CDR3. Trimming at V came to 2 bases and at J to 6 bases, leaving 7 bases not matched to a gene. Germline V gives CDR1 SGHDT, CDR2 YYEEEE. The DNA for the CDR3 is TGTGCCAGCAGCTTTTCGGGGGGGCTCGGCAATGAGCAGTTCTTC. It translates to CASSFSGGLGNEQFF.

The rearrangement joins TRBV5-1 to TRBJ1-1; D unresolved. V was shortened by 2 bases and J by 1 base, with 6 bases between the two germline ends. The CDR3 runs 13 residues. CDR1 is SGHRS and CDR2 is YFSETQ in the germline V gene. In DNA form, the CDR3 reads TGCGCCAGCAGCTTAGACCCGAACACTGAAGCTTTCTTT. This sequence encodes CASSLDPNTEAFF.

The rearrangement links TRBV12-5 to TRBJ1-5, with D possibly being TRBD1 (6 bases). Per germline, CDR1 LGHNT and CDR2 FRNRAP. This CDR3 is 13 amino acids long. V dropped 5 bases and J dropped 7 bases, with 12 bases sitting between them. The CDR3 coding sequence is TGTGCTAGTGGTGTGGGGGCGGTCCAGCCCCAGCATTTT. Translating gives CASGVGAVQPQHF.

This clone has more than one count but fewer than ten. The V and J genes are TRBV6-5 and TRBJ2-3, with TRBD1 as a possible D gene (6 bases). V lost 0 bases, J lost 5 bases, and 9 bases lay in between. This CDR3 is 14 amino acids long. In germline, CDR1 is MNHEY, CDR2 SVGAGI. CDR3 DNA: TGTGCCAGCAGTTACTCGCAGGGGAGAGATACGCAGTATTTT. Protein sequence: CASSYSQGRDTQYF.

This clone was observed once. The CDR3 DNA sequence: TGCAGCGTTGCTGAGTTGAGTCATAATGAAAAACTGTTTTTT. Translated, it gives CSVAELSHNEKLFF. The J gene is TRBJ1-4, the V gene TRBV29-1, with unresolved D. The CDR3 runs 14 residues. Germline V lookup: CDR1 SQVTM, CDR2 ANQGSEA. V lost 4 bases and J 4 bases, leaving 13 bases between the germline ends.

This chain connects TRBV12-2 to TRBJ2-1; TRBD2, the table's D call, was not compared with the DNA. TRBV12-2 constitutes a pseudogene. This CDR3 region has 14 residues. In DNA, the CDR3 is TGTGCAAGTCGCTGCCGCGCAAAGTACAATGAGCAGTTCTTC. Encoded protein: CASRCRAKYNEQFF.

The chain uses TRBV29-1 and TRBJ2-2; D call uncertain. This CDR3 comprises 15 residues. The germline gives CDR1 SQVTM, CDR2 ANQGSEA. Trimming cost V 0 bases and J 1 base, with 9 bases left between them. CDR3 bases: TGCAGCGTTGAAGATCTGGAGAGGAACACCGGGGAGCTGTTTTTT. Translation: CSVEDLERNTGELFF.

The chain uses TRBV18 and TRBJ1-4, with D tentatively TRBD1 (6 bases). This CDR3 comprises 14 residues. Germline-derived CDR1 and CDR2 are KGHSH and LQKENI. Trimming took 3 bases from V and 3 from J, leaving 8 bases between them. For the CDR3, the DNA is TGTGCCAGCTCACCGGGGGCCGCTAATGAAAAACTGTTTTTT. Protein: CASSPGAANEKLFF.

The V and J genes are TRBV18 and TRBJ1-4, with a weak D call TRBD1 (5 bases). Germline V gene sequence: CDR1 KGHSH, CDR2 LQKENI. The V end was cut by 3 bases, the J end by 0 bases, with 20 bases between. The CDR3 sequence is 19 residues long. The CDR3 region has the DNA TGTGCCAGCTCACCGTCACGCGGGGCAAGTGGGACAACTAATGAAAAACTGTTTTTT. Translation gives CASSPSRGASGTTNEKLFF.

The chain uses TRBV5-1 and TRBJ2-3; possible D gene TRBD2, 6 bases. The CDR3 totals 16 residues. Trimming cost V 7 bases and J 3 bases, with 21 bases left between them. Germline values: CDR1 SGHRS, CDR2 YFSETQ. CDR3 sequence (DNA): TGCGCCAGCCGTACTGATCTAGCCCGGGGGACAGATACGCAGTATTTT. Its translation: CASRTDLARGTDTQYF. Filled out from reference TRBV5-1 and TRBJ2-3, the complete variable domain reads KAGVTQTPRYLIKTRGQQVTLSCSPISGHRSVSWYQQTPGQGLQFLFEYFSETQRNKGNFPGRFSGRQFSNSRSEMNVSTLELGDSALYLCASRTDLARGTDTQYFGPGTRLTVL.

The chain couples TRBV5-1 to TRBJ2-1; the D call may be TRBD1 or TRBD2 (6 bases each). The germline CDR1 and CDR2 sequences are SGHRS and YFSETQ. The ends were cut back, 2 bases at V and 0 bases at J, with 9 bases in the middle. The CDR3 is 15 residues long. CDR3 bases: TGCGCCAGCAGCTTTCGGGGGCCCTCCTACAATGAGCAGTTCTTC. Its protein product is CASSFRGPSYNEQFF.

The chain couples TRBV6-1 to TRBJ2-5, with D perhaps being TRBD1 or TRBD2 (6 bases each). Germline CDR1 and CDR2: MNHNS and SASEGT. V was clipped by 2 bases and J by 4 bases, with 14 bases between them. The CDR3 covers 15 residues. CDR3 loop: CASSEMGAGRETQYF. As DNA, the CDR3 is TGTGCCAGCAGTGAAATGGGGGCCGGGAGAGAGACCCAGTACTTC.